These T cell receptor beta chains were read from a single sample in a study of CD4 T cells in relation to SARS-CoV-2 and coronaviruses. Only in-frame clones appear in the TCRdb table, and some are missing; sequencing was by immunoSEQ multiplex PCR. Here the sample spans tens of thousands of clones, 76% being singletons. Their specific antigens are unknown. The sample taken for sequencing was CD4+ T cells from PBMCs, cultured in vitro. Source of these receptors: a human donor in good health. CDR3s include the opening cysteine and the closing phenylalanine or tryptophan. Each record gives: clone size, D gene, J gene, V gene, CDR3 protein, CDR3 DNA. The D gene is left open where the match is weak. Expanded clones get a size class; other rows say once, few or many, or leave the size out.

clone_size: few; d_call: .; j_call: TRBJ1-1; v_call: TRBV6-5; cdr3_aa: CASSYAGTEAFF; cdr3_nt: TGTGCCAGCAGTTACGCGGGCACTGAAGCTTTCTTT
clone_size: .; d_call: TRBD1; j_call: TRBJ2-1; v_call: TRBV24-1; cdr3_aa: CATSETGLVNEQFF; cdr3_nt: TGTGCCACCAGCGAGACAGGGTTGGTCAATGAGCAGTTCTTC
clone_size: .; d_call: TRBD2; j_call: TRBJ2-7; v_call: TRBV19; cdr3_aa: CASKELAGDSYEQYF; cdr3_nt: TGTGCCAGCAAAGAACTAGCGGGGGACTCCTACGAGCAGTACTTC
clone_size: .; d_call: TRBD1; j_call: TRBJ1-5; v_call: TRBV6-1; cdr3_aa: CASSERVFVDRGQPQHF; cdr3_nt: TGTGCCAGCAGTGAAAGAGTCTTTGTCGACAGGGGACAGCCCCAGCATTTT
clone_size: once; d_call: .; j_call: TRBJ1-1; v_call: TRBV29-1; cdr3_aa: CSDRGALGMNTEAFF; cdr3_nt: TGCAGCGACCGAGGGGCACTAGGCATGAACACTGAAGCTTTCTTT
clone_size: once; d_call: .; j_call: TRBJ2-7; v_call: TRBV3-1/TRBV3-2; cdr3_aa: CASSQDTDYHYEQYF; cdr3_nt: TGTGCCAGCAGCCAAGATACGGACTATCATTACGAGCAGTACTTC
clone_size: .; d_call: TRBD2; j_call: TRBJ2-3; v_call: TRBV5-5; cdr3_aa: CASSYRTRFTDTQYF; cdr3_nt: TGTGCCAGCAGCTATCGGACTAGATTCACAGATACGCAGTATTTT
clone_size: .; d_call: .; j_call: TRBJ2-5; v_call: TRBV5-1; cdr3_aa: CASSPSQETQYF; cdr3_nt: TGCGCCAGCAGCCCCAGCCAAGAGACCCAGTACTTC
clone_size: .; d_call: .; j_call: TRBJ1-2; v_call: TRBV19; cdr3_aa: CASSIRSYGYTF; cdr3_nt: TGTGCCAGTAGTATAAGGAGCTATGGCTACACCTTC
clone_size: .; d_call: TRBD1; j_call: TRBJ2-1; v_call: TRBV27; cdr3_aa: CASSVTGAEQFF; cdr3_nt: TGTGCCAGCAGTGTTACAGGGGCTGAGCAGTTCTTC
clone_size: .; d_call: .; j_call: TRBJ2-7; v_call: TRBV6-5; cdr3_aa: CASSKQTGYEQYF; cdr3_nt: TGTGCCAGCAGTAAACAAACAGGTTACGAGCAGTACTTC
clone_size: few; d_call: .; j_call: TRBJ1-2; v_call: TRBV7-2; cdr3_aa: CASSLEETVYGYTF; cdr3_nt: TGTGCCAGCAGCTTAGAAGAGACAGTCTATGGCTACACCTTC
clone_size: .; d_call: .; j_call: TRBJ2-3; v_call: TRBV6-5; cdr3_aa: CASSSATGTDTQYF; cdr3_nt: TGTGCCAGCAGTTCCGCCACTGGGACAGATACGCAGTATTTT
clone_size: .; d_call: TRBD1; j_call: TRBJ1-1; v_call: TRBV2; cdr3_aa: CASSEPGQGAGGREAFF; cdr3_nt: TGTGCCAGCAGTGAGCCGGGACAGGGGGCCGGAGGCCGTGAAGCTTTCTTT
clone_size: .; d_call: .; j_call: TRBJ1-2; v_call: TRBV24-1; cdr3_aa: CATSDLRPSYYGYTF; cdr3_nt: TGTGCCACCAGTGATTTGCGCCCCAGCTACTATGGCTACACCTTC
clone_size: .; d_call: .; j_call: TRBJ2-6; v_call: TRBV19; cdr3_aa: CASSIVVSGANVLTF; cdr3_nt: TGTGCCAGTAGTATAGTGGTATCTGGGGCCAACGTCCTGACTTTC
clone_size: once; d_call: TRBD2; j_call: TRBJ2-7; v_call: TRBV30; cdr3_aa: CAWTSGRHEQYF; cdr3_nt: TGTGCCTGGACTAGCGGGAGGCACGAGCAGTACTTC
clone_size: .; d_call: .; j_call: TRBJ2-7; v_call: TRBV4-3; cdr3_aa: CASSQAGSYEQYF; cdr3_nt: TGCGCCAGCAGCCAAGCAGGGTCCTACGAGCAGTACTTC
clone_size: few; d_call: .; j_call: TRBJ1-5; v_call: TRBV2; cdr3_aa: CASSDREGQPQHF; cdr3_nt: TGTGCCAGCAGCGATCGCGAGGGTCAGCCCCAGCATTTT
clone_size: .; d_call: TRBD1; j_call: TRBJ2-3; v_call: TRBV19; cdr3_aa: CASSTGTGRIGKTQYF; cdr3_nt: TGTGCCAGTAGTACGGGGACAGGGAGGATCGGAAAGACGCAGTATTTT
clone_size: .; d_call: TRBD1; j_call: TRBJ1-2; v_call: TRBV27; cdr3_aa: CASSYTWTGGASYTF; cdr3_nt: TGTGCCAGCAGTTACACTTGGACAGGGGGCGCGAGCTACACCTTC
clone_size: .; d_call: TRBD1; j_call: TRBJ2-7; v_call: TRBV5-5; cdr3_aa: CASSTTGSFAYEQYF; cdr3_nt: TGTGCCAGCAGCACGACAGGGAGCTTCGCCTACGAGCAGTACTTC
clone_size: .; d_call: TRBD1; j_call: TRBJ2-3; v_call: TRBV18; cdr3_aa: CASSPPDRPPGTDTQYF; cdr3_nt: TGTGCCAGCTCACCACCGGACAGGCCCCCGGGCACAGATACGCAGTATTTT
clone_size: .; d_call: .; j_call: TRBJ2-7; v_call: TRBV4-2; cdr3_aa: CASSQDRVSYEQYF; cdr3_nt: TGTGCCAGCAGCCAAGACAGGGTTTCCTACGAGCAGTACTTC
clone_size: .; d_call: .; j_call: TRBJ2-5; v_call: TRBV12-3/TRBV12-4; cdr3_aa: CASRPSAAGTQYF; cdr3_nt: TGTGCCAGCAGGCCCTCGGCGGCAGGGACCCAGTACTTC
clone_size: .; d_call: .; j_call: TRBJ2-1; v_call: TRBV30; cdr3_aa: CAWSVQLGHNEQFF; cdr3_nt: TGTGCCTGGAGTGTACAACTAGGCCACAATGAGCAGTTCTTC
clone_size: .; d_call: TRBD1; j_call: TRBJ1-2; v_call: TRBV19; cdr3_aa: CASSRGQGADGYTF; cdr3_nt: TGTGCCAGTAGTAGGGGACAGGGGGCGGATGGCTACACCTTC
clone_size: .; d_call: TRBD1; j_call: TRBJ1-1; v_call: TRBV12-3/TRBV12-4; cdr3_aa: CASSPGTDAFF; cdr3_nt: TGTGCCAGCAGCCCGGGGACAGACGCTTTCTTT
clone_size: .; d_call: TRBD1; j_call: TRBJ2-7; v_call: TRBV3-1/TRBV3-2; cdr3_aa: CASSLQGVYEQYF; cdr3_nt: TGTGCCAGCAGCCTACAGGGGGTCTACGAGCAGTACTTC
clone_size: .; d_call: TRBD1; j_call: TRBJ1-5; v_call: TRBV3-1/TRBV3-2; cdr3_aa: CASSRTGGNQPQHF; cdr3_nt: TGTGCCAGCAGCCGAACAGGGGGTAATCAGCCCCAGCATTTT
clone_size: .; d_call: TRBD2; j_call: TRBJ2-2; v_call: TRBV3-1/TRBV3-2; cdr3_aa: CASSSRTSGRGELFF; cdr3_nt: TGTGCCAGCAGCTCAAGGACTAGCGGGAGAGGGGAGCTGTTTTTT
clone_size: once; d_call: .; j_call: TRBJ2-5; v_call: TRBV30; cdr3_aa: CAWSTVGETQYF; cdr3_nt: TGTGCCTGGAGTACAGTGGGGGAGACCCAGTACTTC
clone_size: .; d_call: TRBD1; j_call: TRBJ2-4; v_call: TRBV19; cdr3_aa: CASSGGQGENIQYF; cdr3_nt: TGTGCCAGTAGTGGGGGACAGGGGGAGAACATTCAGTACTTC
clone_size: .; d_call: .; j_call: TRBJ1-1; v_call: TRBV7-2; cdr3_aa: CASSLSGMNTEAFF; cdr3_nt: TGTGCCAGCAGCTTATCAGGGATGAACACTGAAGCTTTCTTT
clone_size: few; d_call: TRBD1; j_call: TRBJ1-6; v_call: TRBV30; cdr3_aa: CAWRALQGNSPLHF; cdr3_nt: TGTGCCTGGAGAGCCCTACAGGGGAATTCACCCCTCCACTTT
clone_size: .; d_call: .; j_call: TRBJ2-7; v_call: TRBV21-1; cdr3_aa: CASSKEHTRRKTYEQYF; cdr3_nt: TGTGCCAGCAGCAAAGAACACACGCGCCGCAAAACCTACGAGCAGTACTTC
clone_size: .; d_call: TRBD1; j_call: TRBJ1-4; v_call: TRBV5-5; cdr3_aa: CASSLDRVEEKLFF; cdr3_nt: TGTGCCAGCAGCTTAGACAGGGTAGAGGAAAAACTGTTTTTT
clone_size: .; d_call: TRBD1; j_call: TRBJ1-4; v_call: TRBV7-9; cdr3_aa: CASSYRGSNEKLFF; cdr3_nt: TGTGCCAGCAGCTACAGGGGTTCTAATGAAAAACTGTTTTTT
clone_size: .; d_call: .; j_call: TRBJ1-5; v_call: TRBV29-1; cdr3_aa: CSVGGSSNSNQPQHF; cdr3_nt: TGCAGCGTTGGAGGGAGCAGTAATAGCAATCAGCCCCAGCATTTT
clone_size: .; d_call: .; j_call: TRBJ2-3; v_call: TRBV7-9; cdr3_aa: CASSLGAIGIRTDTQYF; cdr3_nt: TGTGCCAGCAGCTTAGGGGCGATCGGGATTCGCACAGATACGCAGTATTTT
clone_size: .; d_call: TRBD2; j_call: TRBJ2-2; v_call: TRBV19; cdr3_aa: CASSHSSGADTGELFF; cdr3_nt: TGTGCCAGTAGTCACAGTAGCGGGGCGGATACCGGGGAGCTGTTTTTT
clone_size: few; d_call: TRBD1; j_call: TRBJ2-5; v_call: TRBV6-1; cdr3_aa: CASSETAGGYGETQYF; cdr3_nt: TGTGCCAGCAGTGAAACGGCAGGGGGCTATGGGGAGACCCAGTACTTC
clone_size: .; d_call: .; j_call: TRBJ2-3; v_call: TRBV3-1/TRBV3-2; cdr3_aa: CASSPPRGARDTQYF; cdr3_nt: TGTGCCAGCAGCCCTCCCCGGGGGGCGAGAGATACGCAGTATTTT
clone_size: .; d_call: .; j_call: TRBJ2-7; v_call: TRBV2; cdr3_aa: CASRGDGIYEQYF; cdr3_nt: TGTGCCAGCAGGGGGGACGGTATCTACGAGCAGTACTTC
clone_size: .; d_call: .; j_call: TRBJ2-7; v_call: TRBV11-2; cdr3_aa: CASSYFSGVGYEQYF; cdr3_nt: TGTGCCAGCAGCTATTTCTCAGGGGTGGGCTACGAGCAGTACTTC
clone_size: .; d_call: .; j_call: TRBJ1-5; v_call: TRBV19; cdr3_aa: CASSTGTDNQPQHF; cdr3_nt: TGTGCCAGTAGCACCGGGACGGACAATCAGCCCCAGCATTTT
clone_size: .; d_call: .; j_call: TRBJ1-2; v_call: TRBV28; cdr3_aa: CASSFPDGNYGYTF; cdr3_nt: TGTGCCAGCAGTTTTCCGGACGGTAACTATGGCTACACCTTC
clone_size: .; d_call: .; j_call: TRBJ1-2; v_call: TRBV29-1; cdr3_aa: CSVAQGNYGYTF; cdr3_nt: TGCAGCGTTGCTCAGGGGAACTATGGCTACACCTTC
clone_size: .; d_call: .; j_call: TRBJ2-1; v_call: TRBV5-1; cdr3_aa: CASSFSGSSYNEQFF; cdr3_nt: TGCGCCAGCAGCTTTAGCGGCAGCTCCTACAATGAGCAGTTCTTC
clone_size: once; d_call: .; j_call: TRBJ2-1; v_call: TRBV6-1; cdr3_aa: CASSEMVKKYNEQFF; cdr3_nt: TGTGCCAGCAGTGAAATGGTCAAGAAGTACAATGAGCAGTTCTTC
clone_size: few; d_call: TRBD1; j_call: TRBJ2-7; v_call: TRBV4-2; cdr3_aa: CASSQDPPGTADYEQYF; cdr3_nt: TGTGCCAGCAGCCAAGACCCCCCCGGGACAGCGGACTACGAGCAGTACTTC
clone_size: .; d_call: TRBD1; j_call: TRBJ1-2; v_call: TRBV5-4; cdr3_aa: CASSSGTGRYGYTF; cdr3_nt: TGTGCCAGCAGTTCCGGGACAGGGCGGTATGGCTACACCTTC
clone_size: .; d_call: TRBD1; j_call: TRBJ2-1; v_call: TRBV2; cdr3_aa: CASSVGRGINEQFF; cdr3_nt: TGTGCCAGCAGTGTGGGCAGGGGGATTAATGAGCAGTTCTTC